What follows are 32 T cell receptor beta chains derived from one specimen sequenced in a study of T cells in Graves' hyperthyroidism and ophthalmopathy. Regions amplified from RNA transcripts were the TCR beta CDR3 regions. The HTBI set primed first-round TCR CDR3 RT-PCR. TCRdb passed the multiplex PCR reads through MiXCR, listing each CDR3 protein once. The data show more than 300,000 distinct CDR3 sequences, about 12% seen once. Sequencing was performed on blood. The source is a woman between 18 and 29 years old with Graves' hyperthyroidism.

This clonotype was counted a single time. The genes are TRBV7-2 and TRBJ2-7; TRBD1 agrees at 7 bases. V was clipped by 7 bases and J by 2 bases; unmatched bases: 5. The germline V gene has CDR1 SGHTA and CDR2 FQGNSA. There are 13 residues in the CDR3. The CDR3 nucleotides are TGTGCCAGCACCCACGGACAGGCCTACGAGCAGTACTTC. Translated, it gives CASTHGQAYEQYF.

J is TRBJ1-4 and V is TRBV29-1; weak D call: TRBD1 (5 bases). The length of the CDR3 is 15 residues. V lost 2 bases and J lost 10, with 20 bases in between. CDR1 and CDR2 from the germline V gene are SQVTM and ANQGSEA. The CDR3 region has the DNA TGCAGCGTTGAATCGGGGGGTCCCGCCCGAGGAAAACTGTTTTTT. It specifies CSVESGGPARGKLFF. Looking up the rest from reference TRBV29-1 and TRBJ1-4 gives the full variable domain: SAVISQKPSRDICQRGTSLTIQCQVDSQVTMMFWYRQQPGQSLTLIATANQGSEATYESGFVIDKFPISRPNLTFSTLTVSNMSPEDSSIYLCSVESGGPARGKLFFGSGTQLSVL.

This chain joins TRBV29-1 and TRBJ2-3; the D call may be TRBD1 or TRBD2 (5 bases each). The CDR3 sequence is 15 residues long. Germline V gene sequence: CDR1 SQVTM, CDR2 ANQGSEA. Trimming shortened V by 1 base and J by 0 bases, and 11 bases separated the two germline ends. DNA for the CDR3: TGCAGCGTTGAAGGTCGCAGGGAGAGCACAGATACGCAGTATTTT. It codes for CSVEGRRESTDTQYF.

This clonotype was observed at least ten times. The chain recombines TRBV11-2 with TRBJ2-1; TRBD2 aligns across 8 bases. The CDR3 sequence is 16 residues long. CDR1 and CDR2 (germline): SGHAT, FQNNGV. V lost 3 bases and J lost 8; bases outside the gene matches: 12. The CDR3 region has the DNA TGTGCCAGCAGCTTGGGGCCCCAGCGGGGGATCGATGAGCAGTTCTTC. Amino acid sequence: CASSLGPQRGIDEQFF.

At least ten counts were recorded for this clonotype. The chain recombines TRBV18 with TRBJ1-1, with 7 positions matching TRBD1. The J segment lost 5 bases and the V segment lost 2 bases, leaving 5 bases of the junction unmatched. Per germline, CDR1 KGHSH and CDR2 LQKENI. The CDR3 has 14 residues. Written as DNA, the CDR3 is TGTGCCAGCTCACCAAGCGAACAGGGGACTGAAGCTTTCTTT. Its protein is CASSPSEQGTEAFF.

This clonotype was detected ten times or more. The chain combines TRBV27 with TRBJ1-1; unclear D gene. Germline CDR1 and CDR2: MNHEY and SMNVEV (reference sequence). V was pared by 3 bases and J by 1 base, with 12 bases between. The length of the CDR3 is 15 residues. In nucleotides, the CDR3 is TGTGCCAGCAGTTTGATGGCCACGCCGAACACTGAAGCTTTCTTT. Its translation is CASSLMATPNTEAFF.

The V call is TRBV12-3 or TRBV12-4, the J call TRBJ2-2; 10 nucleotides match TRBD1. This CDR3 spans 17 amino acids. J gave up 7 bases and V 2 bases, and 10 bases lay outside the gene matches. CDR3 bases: TGTGCCAGCAGTTTATTTTCCGGGACAGGGGCGGGCGGGGAGCTGTTTTTT. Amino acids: CASSLFSGTGAGGELFF.

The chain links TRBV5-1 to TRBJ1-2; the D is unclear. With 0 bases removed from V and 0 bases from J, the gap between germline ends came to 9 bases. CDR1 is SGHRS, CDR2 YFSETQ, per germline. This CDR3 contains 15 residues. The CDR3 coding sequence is TGCGCCAGCAGCTTGGCCGCGGTTACTAACTATGGCTACACCTTC. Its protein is CASSLAAVTNYGYTF.

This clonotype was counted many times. The CDR3 region has the DNA TGTGCCAGCAGTCCGACACGGGCCCCGTCGCCCCAGCATTTT. This codes for CASSPTRAPSPQHF. V gene TRBV27 combines with J gene TRBJ1-5; D is uncertain. Germline V gene lookup returns CDR1 MNHEY and CDR2 SMNVEV (reference sequence). The CDR3 is made up of 14 amino acids. V was pared by 5 bases and J by 9 bases, with 17 bases between.

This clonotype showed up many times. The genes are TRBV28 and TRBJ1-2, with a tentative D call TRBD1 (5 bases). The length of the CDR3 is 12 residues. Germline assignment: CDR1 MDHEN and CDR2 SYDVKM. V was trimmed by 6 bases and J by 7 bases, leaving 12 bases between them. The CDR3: CASRQDLRGYTF. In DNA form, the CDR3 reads TGTGCCAGCAGACAGGATCTCCGTGGCTACACCTTC.

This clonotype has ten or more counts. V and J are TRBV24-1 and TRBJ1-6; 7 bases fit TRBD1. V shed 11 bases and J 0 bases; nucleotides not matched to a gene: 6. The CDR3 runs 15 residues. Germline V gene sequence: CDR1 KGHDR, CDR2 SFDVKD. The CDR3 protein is CAKPTGSSYNSPLHF. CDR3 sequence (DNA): TGTGCCAAACCGACAGGGAGCTCCTATAATTCACCCCTCCACTTT.

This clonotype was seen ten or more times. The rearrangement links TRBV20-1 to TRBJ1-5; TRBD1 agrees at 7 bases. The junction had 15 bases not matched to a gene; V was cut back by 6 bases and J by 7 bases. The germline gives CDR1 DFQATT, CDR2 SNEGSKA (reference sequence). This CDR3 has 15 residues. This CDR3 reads CSAHNRGQARQPQHF. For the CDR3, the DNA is TGCAGTGCCCACAACCGAGGACAGGCTAGGCAGCCCCAGCATTTT.

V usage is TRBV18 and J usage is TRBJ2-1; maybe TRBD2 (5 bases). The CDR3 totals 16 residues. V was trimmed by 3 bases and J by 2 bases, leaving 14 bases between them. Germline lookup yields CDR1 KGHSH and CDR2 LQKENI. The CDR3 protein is CASSPPRGPPYNEQFF. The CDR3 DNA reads TGTGCCAGCTCACCTCCCCGGGGTCCCCCCTACAATGAGCAGTTCTTC.

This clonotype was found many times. The CDR3 coding sequence is TGTGCCAGCTCACCACCGGCCAGGGGTCCCCAGCATTTT. Its protein is CASSPPARGPQHF. This chain joins TRBV18 and TRBJ1-5; weak D call: TRBD1 (6 bases). The CDR3 totals 13 residues. CDR1 is KGHSH, CDR2 LQKENI, per germline. V lost 0 bases and J lost 10, with 10 bases in between.

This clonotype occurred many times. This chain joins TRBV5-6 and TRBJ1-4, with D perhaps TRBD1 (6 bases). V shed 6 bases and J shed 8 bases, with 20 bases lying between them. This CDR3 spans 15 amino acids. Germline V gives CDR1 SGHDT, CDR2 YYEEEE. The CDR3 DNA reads TGTGCCAGCACTTCTGGGGGCGCCGGAGGGGAAAAACTGTTTTTT. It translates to CASTSGGAGGEKLFF.

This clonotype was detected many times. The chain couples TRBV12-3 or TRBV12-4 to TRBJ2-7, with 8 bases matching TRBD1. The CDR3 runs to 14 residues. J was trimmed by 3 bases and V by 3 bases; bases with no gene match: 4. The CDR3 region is CASSFAGGFYEQYF. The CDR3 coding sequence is TGTGCCAGCAGTTTTGCAGGGGGCTTCTACGAGCAGTACTTC.

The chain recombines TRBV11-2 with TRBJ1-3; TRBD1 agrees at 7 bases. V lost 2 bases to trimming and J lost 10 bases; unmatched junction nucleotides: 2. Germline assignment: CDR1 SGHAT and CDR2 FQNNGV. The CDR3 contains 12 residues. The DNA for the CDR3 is TGTGCCAGCAGCTTACCCAGGGGGACCATATATTTT. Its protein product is CASSLPRGTIYF.

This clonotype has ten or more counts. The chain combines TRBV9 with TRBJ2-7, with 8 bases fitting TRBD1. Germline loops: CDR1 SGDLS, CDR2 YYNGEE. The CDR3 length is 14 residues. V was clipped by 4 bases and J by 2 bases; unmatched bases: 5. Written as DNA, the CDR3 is TGTGCCAGCAGCACAAAGACAGGGGCCTACGAGCAGTACTTC. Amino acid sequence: CASSTKTGAYEQYF.

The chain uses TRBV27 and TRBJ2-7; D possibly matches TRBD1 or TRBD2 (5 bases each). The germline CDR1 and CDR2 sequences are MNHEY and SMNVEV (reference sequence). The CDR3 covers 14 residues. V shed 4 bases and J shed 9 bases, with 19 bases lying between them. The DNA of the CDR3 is TGTGCCAGCAGTTCCGGGACCCACGGGCCTGTGCAGTACTTC. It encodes CASSSGTHGPVQYF.

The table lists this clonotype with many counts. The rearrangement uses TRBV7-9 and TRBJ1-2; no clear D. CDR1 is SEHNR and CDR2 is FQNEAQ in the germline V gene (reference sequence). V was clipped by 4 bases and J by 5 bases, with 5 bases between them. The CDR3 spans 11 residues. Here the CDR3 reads CASSSDYGYTF. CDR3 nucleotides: TGTGCCAGCAGCTCGGATTATGGCTACACCTTC.

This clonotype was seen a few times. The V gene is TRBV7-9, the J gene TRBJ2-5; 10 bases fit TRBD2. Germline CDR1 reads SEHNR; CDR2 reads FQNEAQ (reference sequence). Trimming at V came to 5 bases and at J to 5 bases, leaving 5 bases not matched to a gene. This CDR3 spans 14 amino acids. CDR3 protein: CASSPTSGDETQYF. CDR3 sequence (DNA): TGTGCCAGCAGCCCAACTAGCGGGGACGAGACCCAGTACTTC.

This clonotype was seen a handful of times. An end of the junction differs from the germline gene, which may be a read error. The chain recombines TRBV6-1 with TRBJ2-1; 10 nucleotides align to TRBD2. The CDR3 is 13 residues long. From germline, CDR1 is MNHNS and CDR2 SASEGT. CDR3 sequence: CASSPSSSGSIVF. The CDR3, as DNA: TGTGCCAGCAGTCCCTCTTCTAGCGGGAGTATTGTCTTC.

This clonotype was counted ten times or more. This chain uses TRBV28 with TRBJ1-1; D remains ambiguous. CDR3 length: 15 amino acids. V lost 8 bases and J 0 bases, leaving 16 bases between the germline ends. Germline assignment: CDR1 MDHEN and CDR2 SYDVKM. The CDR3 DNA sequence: TGTGCCAGCGACGTTAAGGACGGTATGAACACTGAAGCTTTCTTT. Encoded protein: CASDVKDGMNTEAFF. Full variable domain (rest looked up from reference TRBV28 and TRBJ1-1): DVKVTQSSRYLVKRTGEKVFLECVQDMDHENMFWYRQDPGLGLRLIYFSYDVKMKEKGDIPEGYSVSREKKERFSLILESASTNQTSMYLCASDVKDGMNTEAFFGQGTRLTVV.

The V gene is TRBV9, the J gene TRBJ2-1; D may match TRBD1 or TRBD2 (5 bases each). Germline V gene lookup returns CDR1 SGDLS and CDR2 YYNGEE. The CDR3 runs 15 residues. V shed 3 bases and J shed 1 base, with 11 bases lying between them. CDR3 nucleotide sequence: TGTGCCAGCAGCGCTGGGACGTTTTCCTACAATGAGCAGTTCTTC. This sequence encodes CASSAGTFSYNEQFF.

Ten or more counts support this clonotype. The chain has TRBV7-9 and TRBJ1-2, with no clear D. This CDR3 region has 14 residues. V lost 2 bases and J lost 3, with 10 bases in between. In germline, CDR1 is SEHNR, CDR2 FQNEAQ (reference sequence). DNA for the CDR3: TGTGCCAGCAGCTTAAACCAGGTGGACTATGGCTACACCTTC. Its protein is CASSLNQVDYGYTF.

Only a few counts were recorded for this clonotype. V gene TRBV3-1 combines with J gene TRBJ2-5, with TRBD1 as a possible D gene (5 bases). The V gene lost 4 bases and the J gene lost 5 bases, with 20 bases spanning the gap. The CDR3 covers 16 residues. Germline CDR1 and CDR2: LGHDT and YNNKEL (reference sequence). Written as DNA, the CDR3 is TGTGCCAGCAGCCGACAGATCGGGTCCTCCGGGGAGACCCAGTACTTC. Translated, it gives CASSRQIGSSGETQYF.

CDR3 nucleotide sequence: TGTGCCAGCAACTCGCTAGGGGTGGGGATCTCTGGGGCCAACGTCCTGACTTTC. It yields the protein CASNSLGVGISGANVLTF. V is TRBV12-3 or TRBV12-4 and J is TRBJ2-6, with D tentatively TRBD1 (5 bases). Trimming pared 7 bases from V and 0 bases from J, leaving 19 bases between. This CDR3 region has 18 residues.

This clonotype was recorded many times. The CDR3 sequence is CASSVEQGTNSPLHF. The CDR3 DNA sequence: TGTGCCAGCAGTGTCGAACAGGGGACTAATTCACCCCTCCACTTT. The gene calls are TRBV28 and TRBJ1-6; TRBD1 matches at 7 bases. The CDR3 has 15 residues. The germline CDR1 and CDR2 sequences are MDHEN and SYDVKM. J was trimmed by 6 bases and V by 5 bases; bases with no gene match: 7.

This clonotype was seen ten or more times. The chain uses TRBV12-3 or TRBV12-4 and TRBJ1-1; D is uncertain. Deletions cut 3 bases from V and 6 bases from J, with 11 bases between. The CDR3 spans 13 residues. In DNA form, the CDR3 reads TGTGCCAGCAGTTTTAGCGTAGGGCCTGAAGCTTTCTTT. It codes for CASSFSVGPEAFF.

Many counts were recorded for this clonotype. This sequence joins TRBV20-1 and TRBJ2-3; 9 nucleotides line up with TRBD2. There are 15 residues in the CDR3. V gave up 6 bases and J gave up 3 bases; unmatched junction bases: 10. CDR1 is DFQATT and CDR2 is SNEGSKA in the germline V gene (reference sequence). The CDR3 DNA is TGCAGTGCCACTGCCATAGCGGGGGTAACAGATACGCAGTATTTT. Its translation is CSATAIAGVTDTQYF.

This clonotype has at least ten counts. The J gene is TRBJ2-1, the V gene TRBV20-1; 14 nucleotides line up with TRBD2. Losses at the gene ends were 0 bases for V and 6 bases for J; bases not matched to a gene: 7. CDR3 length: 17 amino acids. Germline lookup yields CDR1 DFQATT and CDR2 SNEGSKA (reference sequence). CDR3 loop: CSAREFSGLAGVNEQFF. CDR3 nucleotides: TGCAGTGCTAGAGAGTTTTCGGGACTAGCGGGAGTCAATGAGCAGTTCTTC.

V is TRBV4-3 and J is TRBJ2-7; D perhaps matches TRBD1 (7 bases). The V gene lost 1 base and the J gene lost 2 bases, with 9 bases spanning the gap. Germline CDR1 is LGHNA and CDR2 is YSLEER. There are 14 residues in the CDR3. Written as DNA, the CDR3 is TGCGCCAGCAGCCAAGTCAGGGGGGCCTACGAGCAGTACTTC. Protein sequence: CASSQVRGAYEQYF.